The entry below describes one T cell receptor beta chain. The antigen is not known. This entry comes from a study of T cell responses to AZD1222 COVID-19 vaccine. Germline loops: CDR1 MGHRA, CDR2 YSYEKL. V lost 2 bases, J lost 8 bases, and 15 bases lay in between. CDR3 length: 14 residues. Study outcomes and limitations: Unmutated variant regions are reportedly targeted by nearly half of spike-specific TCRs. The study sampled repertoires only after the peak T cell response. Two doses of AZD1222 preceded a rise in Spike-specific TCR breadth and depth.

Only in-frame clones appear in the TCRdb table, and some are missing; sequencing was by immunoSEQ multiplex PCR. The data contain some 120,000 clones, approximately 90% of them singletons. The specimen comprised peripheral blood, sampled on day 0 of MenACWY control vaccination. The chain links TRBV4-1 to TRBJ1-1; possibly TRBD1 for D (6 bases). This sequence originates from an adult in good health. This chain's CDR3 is CASSQTQGQREAFF. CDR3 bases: TGCGCCAGCAGCCAAACACAGGGCCAAAGGGAAGCTTTCTTT.